One and the same sample provided the 17 T cell receptor beta chains below, sequenced in a study of identical twins. TCRdb passed the 5' RACE reads through MiXCR, listing each CDR3 protein once. The sample holds 450,000 or so distinct CDR3 sequences, 13% to 15% seen once. These data also featured in a second study, about yellow fever vaccine responses in identical twins.

The sample was CD4+ T cells sorted from blood. Receptors originate from a woman aged 18-29 years in good health.

The chain joins TRBV6-1 to TRBJ2-2; the D is unclear. The ends were cut back, 1 base at V and 4 bases at J, with 10 bases in the middle. The CDR3 is 15 amino acids. Germline lookup yields CDR1 MNHNS and CDR2 SASEGT. The DNA of the CDR3 is TGTGCCAGCAGTGAAGAGAGGCCCCTCACCGGGGAGCTGTTTTTT. This translates into CASSEERPLTGELFF.

This clonotype showed up just a few times. CDR3 nucleotide sequence: TGTGCCAGCAGCTTAGCAATGGCGGGAGGGCTAGGCACAGATACGCAGTATTTT. Protein sequence: CASSLAMAGGLGTDTQYF. The chain combines TRBV7-2 with TRBJ2-3, with 9 bases that match TRBD2. Germline V lookup: CDR1 SGHTA, CDR2 FQGNSA. CDR3 length equals 18 residues. Unmatched junction bases numbered 8, after V lost 0 bases and J lost 1 base. The variable domain in full, completed from reference TRBV7-2 and TRBJ2-3, reads GAGVSQSPSNKVTEKGKDVELRCDPISGHTALYWYRQSLGQGLEFLIYFQGNSAPDKSGLPSDRFSAERTGGSVSTLTIQRTQQEDSAVYLCASSLAMAGGLGTDTQYFGPGTRLTVL.

Note on this clonotype: The junction departs from the called germline gene at one end, perhaps through a read error. The chain combines TRBV15 with TRBJ2-1; D may be TRBD1 (5 bases). The CDR3 sequence is 12 residues long. CDR1 is LNHNV, CDR2 YYDKDF, per germline (reference sequence). The DNA of the CDR3 is TGTACCACCAGCAGGGTCGCAAATGAGCAGTTCTTC. Its protein product is CTTSRVANEQFF.

The CDR3 DNA sequence: TGTGCCAGCAGCTTAAGTTTTACTAGCGAAACCGGGGAGCTGTTTTTT. This translates into CASSLSFTSETGELFF. The J gene is TRBJ2-2, the V gene TRBV11-3; 7 bases are shared with TRBD2. CDR3 length: 16 residues. CDR1 SGHNT and CDR2 YENEEA come from the germline V gene. V lost 2 bases to trimming and J lost 5 bases; unmatched junction nucleotides: 8.

The chain uses TRBV12-3 or TRBV12-4 and TRBJ1-5, with 7 nucleotides matching TRBD1. This CDR3 spans 14 amino acids. Trimming removed 2 bases from V and 6 bases from J; junction bases left unmatched: 4. CDR3 DNA: TGTGCCAGCAGTTTAAAGACAGGGACTCAGCCCCAGCATTTT. The encoded protein is CASSLKTGTQPQHF.

This clonotype came up a few times. The genes are TRBV6-4 and TRBJ2-2; D unclear. V lost 6 bases to trimming and J lost 2 bases, with 10 bases between them. CDR1 MRHNA and CDR2 SNTAGT come from the germline V gene. The CDR3 is 14 residues long. The CDR3 sequence is CASRRAYNTGELFF. Written as DNA, the CDR3 is TGTGCCAGCAGAAGGGCTTATAACACCGGGGAGCTGTTTTTT.

This clonotype was found a few times. The chain is built from TRBV20-1 and TRBJ2-7; 8 nucleotides agree with TRBD2. The CDR3 runs 15 residues. Germline CDR1 reads DFQATT; CDR2 reads SNEGSKA (reference sequence). DNA of the CDR3: TGCAGCTCTACCCCGCCGGCGGGAGGTCCCTACGAGCAGTACTTC. Amino acid sequence: CSSTPPAGGPYEQYF.

CDR3 in amino acids: CASSDPGTAQPQHF. The DNA of the CDR3 is TGTGCCAGCAGTGACCCCGGGACAGCTCAGCCCCAGCATTTT. The chain employs TRBV6-1 and TRBJ1-5; 7 bases fit TRBD1. Trimming cost V 3 bases and J 6 bases; bases outside gene matches: 5. The CDR3 loop spans 14 amino acids. Germline loops: CDR1 MNHNS, CDR2 SASEGT.

This clonotype was seen a few times. The chain is built from TRBV2 and TRBJ1-1; no firm D call. Germline CDR1 and CDR2: SNHLY and FYNNEI. This CDR3 is built from 14 residues. The ends were cut back, 2 bases at V and 10 bases at J, with 17 bases in the middle. Here the CDR3 reads CASSEPSWAPGAFF. CDR3 DNA: TGTGCCAGCAGTGAACCCAGTTGGGCGCCAGGAGCTTTCTTT.

This clonotype appeared many times. The chain joins TRBV5-1 to TRBJ1-1; D possibly corresponds to TRBD1 (5 bases). The CDR3 is made up of 13 amino acids. The V and J ends lost 1 base and 5 bases respectively, with 9 bases between them. Germline assignment: CDR1 SGHRS and CDR2 YFSETQ. The DNA for the CDR3 is TGCGCCAGCAGCTTGTCAGGGTGGACTGAAGCTTTCTTT. The encoded protein is CASSLSGWTEAFF.

J is TRBJ2-3 and V is TRBV11-2; TRBD2 is a possible D gene (5 bases). The CDR3 is made up of 13 amino acids. The germline V and J ends were trimmed by 0 bases and 15 bases, with 16 bases remaining between them. Per germline, CDR1 SGHAT and CDR2 FQNNGV. The CDR3 DNA follows: TGTGCCAGCAGCTTAGATCGGGGAGACATGGTATATTTT. The encoded protein is CASSLDRGDMVYF.

CDR3 sequence: CASSLGQSGANVLTF. CDR3 in DNA: TGTGCCAGCAGCTTAGGACAGTCTGGGGCCAACGTCCTGACTTTC. The rearrangement joins TRBV7-9 to TRBJ2-6; weak D call: TRBD1 (5 bases). Per the germline V gene, CDR1 is SEHNR and CDR2 is FQNEAQ (reference sequence). V was pared by 1 base and J by 1 base, with 5 bases between. The CDR3 is 15 residues long.

This clonotype came up many times. The J gene is TRBJ2-7, the V gene TRBV29-1, with 7 bases fitting TRBD1. CDR3 length equals 13 residues. J gave up 6 bases and V 3 bases, and 8 bases lay outside the gene matches. From germline, CDR1 is SQVTM and CDR2 ANQGSEA. In nucleotides, the CDR3 is TGCAGCGTTGAGTATAGGGGGCAAGGCGAGCAGTACTTC. This encodes CSVEYRGQGEQYF.

The gene calls are TRBV29-1 and TRBJ2-7; 8 bases are shared with TRBD2. Germline values: CDR1 SQVTM, CDR2 ANQGSEA. The length of the CDR3 is 13 residues. V lost 1 base to trimming and J lost 7 bases; unmatched junction nucleotides: 6. This chain's CDR3 is CSVEAPGGWEQYF. DNA of the CDR3: TGCAGCGTTGAAGCCCCGGGGGGGTGGGAGCAGTACTTC.

The rearrangement joins TRBV29-1 to TRBJ2-3; D not resolved. V lost 6 bases and J lost 4, with 8 bases in between. Germline lookup yields CDR1 SQVTM and CDR2 ANQGSEA. CDR3 length: 11 residues. In nucleotides, the CDR3 is TGCAGCGTGCAGATTGCAGATACGCAGTATTTT. Protein sequence: CSVQIADTQYF.

This clonotype turned up a few times. This rearrangement joins TRBV10-3 to TRBJ2-1; 11 nucleotides align to TRBD1. V was clipped by 2 bases and J by 5 bases; unmatched bases: 5. The CDR3 runs to 16 residues. CDR1 and CDR2 from the germline V gene are ENHRY and SYGVKD. The CDR3 region is CAISERTGGLDNEQFF. The CDR3 DNA sequence: TGTGCCATCAGTGAGAGGACAGGGGGCTTGGACAATGAGCAGTTCTTC.

J is TRBJ2-1 and V is TRBV20-1, with unresolved D. This CDR3 spans 11 amino acids. Deletions cut 6 bases from V and 6 bases from J, with 9 bases between. CDR1 DFQATT and CDR2 SNEGSKA come from the germline V gene (reference sequence). The CDR3 is CSAASPNEQFF. CDR3 DNA: TGCAGTGCGGCGAGCCCCAATGAGCAGTTCTTC.